This TCR beta chain emerged from a study of T cell responses to AZD1222 COVID-19 vaccine. On this clone: Its antigen is not known.

This CDR3 contains 17 residues. CDR1 and CDR2 from the germline V gene are SGHRS and YFSETQ. Trimming left V 0 bases short and J 4 bases short, with 16 bases between. Study results and caveats: Seropositive AZD1222 recipients at baseline numbered only 5 or 6. Repertoires were obtained solely post-peak T cell response.

The data were produced by immunoSEQ multiplex PCR, yet TCRdb's version contains in-frame clones alone and is incomplete. This sample has about 180,000 clones, with 85% to 95% found just once. Sequences were derived from peripheral blood, sampled 28 days after the second AZD1222 dose. The TCR originated in an adult who received the AZD1222 COVID-19 vaccine. The chain links TRBV5-1 to TRBJ1-4, with a tentative D call TRBD1 (5 bases). The CDR3 region is CASSLALDTLGNEKLFF. CDR3 nucleotide sequence: TGCGCCAGCAGCTTGGCTTTGGACACTCTTGGTAATGAAAAACTGTTTTTT. Full variable domain (rest looked up from reference TRBV5-1 and TRBJ1-4): KAGVTQTPRYLIKTRGQQVTLSCSPISGHRSVSWYQQTPGQGLQFLFEYFSETQRNKGNFPGRFSGRQFSNSRSEMNVSTLELGDSALYLCASSLALDTLGNEKLFFGSGTQLSVL.